This T cell receptor (beta chain) was captured by sequencing in a study of cytomegalovirus exposure and HLA in healthy donors. The PCR was carried out with 60 Vbeta primers and 13 Jbeta primers. The table came from immunoSEQ multiplex PCR; TCRdb's copy has only in-frame clones and leaves some out. The data include some 110,000 clones; the top ten clones carry more than 1%. Germline loops: CDR1 LGHNT, CDR2 FRNRAP. This CDR3 region has 18 residues. The chain links TRBV12-5 to TRBJ2-5; TRBD1 matches 11 bases. The end of the DNA fits TRBJ2-7 better, so the J call may be wrong. This clonotype was obtained from a young man in good health and CMV-seronegative. The material sequenced was PBMCs. CDR3 loop: CASEPPPPPGQGGGEQYF. The CDR3 bases are TGTGCTAGTGAACCTCCACCCCCCCCGGGACAGGGGGGCGGCGAGCAGTACTTC.